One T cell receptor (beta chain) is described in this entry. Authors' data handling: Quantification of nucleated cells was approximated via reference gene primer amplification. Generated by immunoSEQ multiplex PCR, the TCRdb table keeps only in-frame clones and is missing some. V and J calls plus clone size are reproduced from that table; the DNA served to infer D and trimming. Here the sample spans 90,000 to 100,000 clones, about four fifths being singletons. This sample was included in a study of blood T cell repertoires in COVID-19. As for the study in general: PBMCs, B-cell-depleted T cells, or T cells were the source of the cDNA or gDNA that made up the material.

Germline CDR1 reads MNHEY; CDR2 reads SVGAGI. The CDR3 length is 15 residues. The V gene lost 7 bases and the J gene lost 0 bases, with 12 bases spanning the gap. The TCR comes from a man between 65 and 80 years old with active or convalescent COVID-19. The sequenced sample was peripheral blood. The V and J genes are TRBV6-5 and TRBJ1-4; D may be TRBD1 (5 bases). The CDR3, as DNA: TGTGCCAGCACTATGGGGGGTCCAACTAATGAAAAACTGTTTTTT. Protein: CASTMGGPTNEKLFF.